The TCR beta chain under discussion was sequenced for a study of blood T cell repertoires in COVID-19. Original processing methods: Counts of nucleated cells, estimated from reference gene primer amplification, were obtained. Repertoires were generated with immunoSEQ multiplex PCR, while TCRdb's copy carries only in-frame clones and drops some. V and J calls and clone size are as listed in that table; D and trimming were resolved from the DNA. The sample consists of 20,000 to 25,000 clones, about 89% of them appearing once. CDR1 SQVTM and CDR2 ANQGSEA come from the germline V gene. The ends lost 4 bases at V and 6 bases at J; junction bases unmatched: 5. The CDR3 contains 12 residues.

The TCR comes from a human donor in a cohort sampled during active COVID-19. Sequencing was carried out using peripheral blood. The genes are TRBV29-1 and TRBJ1-2, with TRBD1 identical over 7 bases. The CDR3 sequence: CSVGQGYDGYTF. The CDR3 DNA is TGCAGCGTTGGACAGGGTTATGATGGCTACACCTTC.